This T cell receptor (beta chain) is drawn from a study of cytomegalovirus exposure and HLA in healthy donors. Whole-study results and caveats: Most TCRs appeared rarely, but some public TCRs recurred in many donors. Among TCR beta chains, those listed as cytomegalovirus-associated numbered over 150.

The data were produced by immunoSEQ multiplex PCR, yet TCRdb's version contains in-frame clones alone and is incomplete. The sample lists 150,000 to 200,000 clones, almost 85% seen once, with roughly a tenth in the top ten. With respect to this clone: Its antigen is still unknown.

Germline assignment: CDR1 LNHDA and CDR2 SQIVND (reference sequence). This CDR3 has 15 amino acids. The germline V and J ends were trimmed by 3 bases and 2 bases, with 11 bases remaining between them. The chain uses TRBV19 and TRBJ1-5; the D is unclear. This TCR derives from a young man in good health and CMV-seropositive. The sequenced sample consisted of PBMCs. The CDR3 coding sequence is TGTGCCAGTAGTATTATCGGGAGGGGCAATCAGCCCCAGCATTTT. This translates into CASSIIGRGNQPQHF.